This passage covers 27 T cell receptor beta chains from one sample sequenced in a study of cytomegalovirus exposure and HLA in healthy donors. Researchers ran the PCR with 60 Vbeta and 13 Jbeta primers. Clones were sequenced by immunoSEQ multiplex PCR, and TCRdb holds only the in-frame ones, with some missing. The sample shows approximately 150,000 clones, over 70% of them seen only once. Sample: PBMCs. These receptors originate from a male donor in good health and CMV-seronegative.

The CDR3 DNA follows: TGCAGCGTCCGAACAGGGGCTCGGGATGAAGCTTTCTTT. As protein: CSVRTGARDEAFF. The chain couples TRBV29-1 to TRBJ1-1; 7 nucleotides line up with TRBD1. The CDR3 spans 13 residues. Germline CDR1 reads SQVTM; CDR2 reads ANQGSEA. J was trimmed by 7 bases and V by 6 bases; bases with no gene match: 11.

The chain uses TRBV9 and TRBJ2-1; D perhaps matches TRBD2 (6 bases). V was cut by 3 bases and J by 0 bases, with 22 bases left in between. The CDR3 has 19 residues. Germline values: CDR1 SGDLS, CDR2 YYNGEE. CDR3 DNA sequence: TGTGCCAGCAGCGCTAGAGGACGTGTGGACGGGAGCTCCTACAATGAGCAGTTCTTC. Amino acids: CASSARGRVDGSSYNEQFF.

This clone was counted a few times. This chain uses TRBV4-1 with TRBJ1-4; TRBD1 aligns across 12 bases. CDR3 size: 19 residues. J lost 2 bases, V lost 2 bases, and 9 bases had no gene match. CDR1 MGHRA and CDR2 YSYEKL come from the germline V gene. CDR3 residues: CASSQTGQGATVTNEKLFF. The CDR3 bases are TGCGCCAGCAGCCAAACGGGACAGGGGGCGACCGTTACTAATGAAAAACTGTTTTTT.

CDR3 in DNA: TGTGCCAGCAGCTTAGGGAGCTCCTATAATTCACCCCTCCACTTT. Its protein product is CASSLGSSYNSPLHF. The chain is built from TRBV11-2 and TRBJ1-6; D call uncertain. V was shortened by 1 base and J by 0 bases, with 4 bases between the two germline ends. The germline gives CDR1 SGHAT, CDR2 FQNNGV. The CDR3 runs 15 residues.

The rearrangement links TRBV30 to TRBJ2-1; D call uncertain. Trimming stripped 7 bases from V and 6 bases from J, with 10 bases between. CDR3 length: 11 residues. The germline V gene encodes CDR1 GTSNPN and CDR2 SVGIG (reference sequence). CDR3: CASSVFNEQFF. The CDR3 nucleotides are TGTGCCTCAAGTGTCTTCAATGAGCAGTTCTTC.

The chain has TRBV10-3 and TRBJ2-7; 10 nucleotides match TRBD1. The CDR3 length is 16 residues. V was clipped by 9 bases and J by 0 bases; unmatched bases: 11. Germline-derived CDR1 and CDR2 are ENHRY and SYGVKD. CDR3 nucleotide sequence: TGTGCCATTAAACAGCCCGGGACAGGGGACTCCTACGAGCAGTACTTC. Protein: CAIKQPGTGDSYEQYF.

The chain uses TRBV5-1 and TRBJ2-1; 12 nucleotides match TRBD2. Germline-derived CDR1 and CDR2 are SGHRS and YFSETQ. The junction had 4 bases not matched to a gene; V was cut back by 4 bases and J by 2 bases. The CDR3 is 16 residues long. DNA for the CDR3: TGCGCCAGCAGCGCTGGGACTAGCGGGCCCTACAATGAGCAGTTCTTC. Translated, it gives CASSAGTSGPYNEQFF.

The chain uses TRBV7-2 and TRBJ2-1, with D possibly matching TRBD1 (6 bases). Germline values: CDR1 SGHTA, CDR2 FQGNSA. Trimming shortened V by 5 bases and J by 2 bases, and 13 bases separated the two germline ends. This CDR3 has 15 residues. CDR3 region: CASSPGTSTYNEQFF. CDR3 coding DNA: TGTGCCAGCAGCCCGGGGACAAGTACCTACAATGAGCAGTTCTTC.

This clone was picked up a small number of times. The chain couples TRBV7-9 to TRBJ1-2; 11 bases map to TRBD1. CDR1 and CDR2 (germline): SEHNR, FQNEAQ (reference sequence). The CDR3 has 15 residues. V was clipped by 1 base and J by 8 bases; unmatched bases: 6. CDR3 loop: CASSLDRTGGLGYTF. The DNA for the CDR3 is TGTGCCAGCAGCTTAGACCGGACAGGGGGCTTGGGCTACACCTTC. Based on the CDR3 plus reference TRBV7-9 and TRBJ1-2, the full variable domain is DTGVSQNPRHKITKRGQNVTFRCDPISEHNRLYWYRQTLGQGPEFLTYFQNEAQLEKSRLLSDRFSAERPKGSFSTLEIQRTEQGDSAMYLCASSLDRTGGLGYTFGSGTRLTVV.

The chain has TRBV4-1 and TRBJ1-1; D remains unclear. Germline lookup yields CDR1 MGHRA and CDR2 YSYEKL. V lost 6 bases and J 3 bases, leaving 20 bases between the germline ends. The CDR3 runs 16 residues. The CDR3 coding sequence is TGCGCCAGCAGGGGGAGGGCACCACTTGGGCACACTGAAGCTTTCTTT. Translated: CASRGRAPLGHTEAFF.

The genes are TRBV9 and TRBJ2-7, with 7 bases identical to TRBD1. There are 15 residues in the CDR3. CDR1 and CDR2 (germline): SGDLS, YYNGEE. The junction had 8 bases not matched to a gene; V was cut back by 4 bases and J by 1 base. CDR3 amino acids: CASSWDQGESYEQYF. CDR3 DNA: TGTGCCAGCAGCTGGGACCAGGGGGAATCCTACGAGCAGTACTTC.

The chain combines TRBV9 with TRBJ2-4; 7 bases map to TRBD2. V lost 0 bases and J lost 2; bases outside the gene matches: 5. The CDR3 contains 16 residues. Germline-derived CDR1 and CDR2 are SGDLS and YYNGEE. The CDR3 bases are TGTGCCAGCAGCGTAGAGGGCGGGGGTTCCAAAAACATTCAGTACTTC. It is translated as CASSVEGGGSKNIQYF.

This clone has a single count. The gene calls are TRBV30 and TRBJ1-5, with TRBD1 matching 8 bases. Germline values: CDR1 GTSNPN, CDR2 SVGIG (reference sequence). This CDR3 has 14 amino acids. V gave up 2 bases and J gave up 2 bases; unmatched junction bases: 2. CDR3 nucleotides: TGTGCCTGGAGTCAGGACAGGGGCAATCAGCCCCAGCATTTT. This encodes CAWSQDRGNQPQHF.

Only a few counts were recorded for this clone. This chain uses TRBV29-1 with TRBJ2-5, with D unresolved. The germline V and J ends were trimmed by 3 bases and 5 bases, with 4 bases remaining between them. The CDR3 consists of 10 residues. Germline CDR1 SQVTM, CDR2 ANQGSEA. CDR3 residues: CSVERETQYF. The DNA of the CDR3 is TGCAGCGTTGAGAGGGAGACCCAGTACTTC.

This clone is a singleton in its sample. V gene TRBV29-1 combines with J gene TRBJ2-1, with TRBD2 matching 13 bases. Germline CDR1 is SQVTM and CDR2 is ANQGSEA. V was clipped by 6 bases and J by 2 bases; unmatched bases: 7. The CDR3 is made up of 16 amino acids. As DNA, the CDR3 is TGCAGCGTGGTTGGACTAGCGGGAGTGCCCTACAATGAGCAGTTCTTC. This encodes CSVVGLAGVPYNEQFF.

The genes are TRBV4-1 and TRBJ1-2, with TRBD1 identical over 7 bases. V shed 2 bases and J 3 bases; nucleotides not matched to a gene: 6. CDR1 and CDR2 (germline): MGHRA, YSYEKL. This CDR3 is built from 15 residues. The CDR3 DNA reads TGCGCCAGCAGCCAAACCGCAGGGGGAGACTATGGCTACACCTTC. Translation: CASSQTAGGDYGYTF.

The rearrangement uses TRBV7-9 and TRBJ2-1; TRBD2 aligns across 8 bases. The trim removed 4 bases at V and 8 bases at J, leaving 13 bases unmatched. This CDR3 region has 16 residues. In germline, CDR1 is SEHNR, CDR2 FQNEAQ (reference sequence). The CDR3 sequence: CASSSNTGGRGDEQFF. CDR3 nucleotides: TGTGCCAGCAGCTCGAACACGGGGGGGAGGGGCGATGAGCAGTTCTTC.

The V and J genes are TRBV5-4 and TRBJ2-7; 7 positions agree with TRBD2. The germline CDR1 and CDR2 sequences are SGHNT and YYREEE (reference sequence). Trimming at V came to 4 bases and at J to 4 bases, leaving 14 bases not matched to a gene. This CDR3 has 16 amino acids. CDR3 in DNA: TGTGCCAGCAGCCGTCCGGGGGGAGGTTCCCTTTACGAGCAGTACTTC. It translates to CASSRPGGGSLYEQYF.

This sequence joins TRBV28 and TRBJ1-2; possible D gene TRBD1, 6 bases. The V end was cut by 6 bases, the J end by 9 bases, with 14 bases between. Germline CDR1 and CDR2: MDHEN and SYDVKM. The CDR3 is 12 residues long. This chain's CDR3 is CASSLPDSSYTF. The CDR3 DNA follows: TGTGCCAGCAGCCTCCCGGACAGCAGCTACACCTTC.

The chain couples TRBV27 to TRBJ2-3, with 10 bases matching TRBD2. The CDR3 sequence is 16 residues long. CDR1 and CDR2 from the germline V gene are MNHEY and SMNVEV (reference sequence). V trimming: 4 bases; J trimming: 4 bases; junction bases outside the gene matches: 8. The CDR3 DNA is TGTGCCAGCAGTTCGAGGAGCGGGGGGGCCGCAGATACGCAGTATTTT. Amino acids: CASSSRSGGAADTQYF.

The chain is built from TRBV28 and TRBJ1-5, with D perhaps TRBD1 (5 bases). Between the trimmed V and J ends, which lost 6 bases and 0 bases, there was a span of 24 bases. The V gene's germline CDR1 is MDHEN and CDR2 SYDVKM. The CDR3 contains 19 residues. The CDR3 loop is CASRPGAGDFYNSNQPQHF. The CDR3 bases are TGTGCCAGCAGGCCCGGGGCCGGGGACTTCTACAATAGCAATCAGCCCCAGCATTTT.

For this clone: The junction and the germline gene differ at one end; a read error may be behind it. The J gene is TRBJ1-2, the V gene TRBV7-9; D is unclear. This CDR3 has 13 residues. Germline lookup yields CDR1 SEHNR and CDR2 FQNEAQ (reference sequence). The CDR3 spells CSSSLERSYGYTF. In DNA form, the CDR3 reads TGTTCCAGCAGCTTAGAGAGGTCCTATGGCTACACCTTC.

This chain joins TRBV10-3 and TRBJ2-7, with 7 bases lining up with TRBD2. Per germline, CDR1 ENHRY and CDR2 SYGVKD. The CDR3 totals 15 residues. The J segment lost 5 bases and the V segment lost 5 bases, leaving 12 bases of the junction unmatched. DNA of the CDR3: TGTGCCATCAGTAGGATGGCGGGAGAATTGGACGAGCAGTACTTC. Translated: CAISRMAGELDEQYF.

In nucleotides, the CDR3 is TGTGCCAGCAGCTTACTACAAGAGACCCAGTACTTC. It yields the protein CASSLLQETQYF. J is TRBJ2-5 and V is TRBV7-9; D uncertain. Trimming took 2 bases from V and 2 from J, leaving 3 bases between them. The CDR3 extends over 12 amino acids. CDR1 and CDR2 from the germline V gene are SEHNR and FQNEAQ (reference sequence).

A word on this clone: A read error may account for a junction end that differs from germline. The gene calls are TRBV7-7 and TRBJ2-1, with 9 bases that match TRBD1. The CDR3 has 13 residues. Germline lookup yields CDR1 SSHAT and CDR2 FNYEAQ (reference sequence). The CDR3 region has the DNA TGTGCTAGCAGCTCGGACAGGGGCAATGAGCAGTTCTTC. It codes for CASSSDRGNEQFF.

The chain is built from TRBV7-8 and TRBJ1-1; 9 positions match TRBD1. CDR1 is SGHVS and CDR2 is FQNEAQ in the germline V gene. There are 16 residues in the CDR3. V shed 5 bases and J 4 bases; nucleotides not matched to a gene: 11. CDR3 region: CASSPRDRVYRTEAFF. The CDR3 DNA reads TGTGCCAGCAGCCCGCGGGACAGGGTTTATCGCACTGAAGCTTTCTTT.

This clone has only a few counts. The chain recombines TRBV25-1 with TRBJ2-1; D is uncertain. CDR1 and CDR2 (germline): MGHDK, SYGVNS. The CDR3 has 11 amino acids. V dropped 4 bases and J dropped 10 bases, with 8 bases sitting between them. CDR3 sequence (DNA): TGTGCCAGCAGTGGCAGGTTCGAGCAGTTCTTC. This sequence encodes CASSGRFEQFF.